These 6 T cell receptor beta chains originate from one sample sequenced in a study of cytomegalovirus exposure and HLA in healthy donors. This table comes from immunoSEQ multiplex PCR, and its TCRdb copy is limited to in-frame clones, with some not included. This table has about 98,000 clones, roughly 87% appearing once. Sequenced: PBMCs. These receptors originate from a woman in her twenties or thirties in good health and CMV-seronegative.

The chain has TRBV7-8 and TRBJ2-1; 8 nucleotides agree with TRBD2. The CDR3 contains 13 residues. Germline V lookup: CDR1 SGHVS, CDR2 FQNEAQ. The ends lost 5 bases at V and 10 bases at J; junction bases unmatched: 7. CDR3 sequence reads: CASSPGTREEQFF. CDR3 coding DNA: TGTGCCAGCAGCCCCGGGACTAGAGAGGAGCAGTTCTTC.

This clone was found once. The rearrangement uses TRBV10-3 and TRBJ1-1; D is undetermined. The CDR3 totals 12 residues. Trimming took off 4 bases at V and 3 bases at J, with 6 bases between the two ends. Looked up from germline, CDR1 is ENHRY and CDR2 is SYGVKD. The CDR3 DNA follows: TGTGCCATCAGTGCGGTAGACACTGAAGCTTTCTTT. Translating it yields CAISAVDTEAFF.

The chain employs TRBV4-1 and TRBJ2-7; 8 nucleotides line up with TRBD1. V shed 0 bases, J shed 3 bases, and the junction held 4 bases outside the gene matches. The length of the CDR3 is 15 residues. Germline V gives CDR1 MGHRA, CDR2 YSYEKL. The CDR3: CASSQDRGQGYEQYF. CDR3 DNA sequence: TGCGCCAGCAGCCAAGATCGTGGACAGGGCTACGAGCAGTACTTC.

V is TRBV5-4 and J is TRBJ2-3; TRBD2 agrees at 12 bases. The trim removed 4 bases at V and 3 bases at J, leaving 6 bases unmatched. Germline assignment: CDR1 SGHNT and CDR2 YYREEE (reference sequence). The CDR3 is 16 amino acids. CDR3 loop: CASSPRTSGTTDTQYF. The DNA for the CDR3 is TGTGCCAGCAGCCCCCGGACTAGCGGGACTACAGATACGCAGTATTTT.

The chain employs TRBV7-2 and TRBJ1-2; tentatively, D is TRBD1 (5 bases). Trimming left V 7 bases short and J 7 bases short, with 16 bases between. CDR3 length: 13 residues. The germline V gene has CDR1 SGHTA and CDR2 FQGNSA. The CDR3 here is CASTNYGAGGYTF. The CDR3 nucleotides read TGTGCCAGCACTAATTATGGGGCAGGTGGCTACACCTTC.

This clone was recorded a few times. This sequence joins TRBV6-6 and TRBJ2-5, with 8 bases fitting TRBD1. The CDR3 extends over 15 amino acids. After removal of 2 bases from V and 4 bases from J, the junction contained 6 bases not matched to a gene. Germline assignment: CDR1 MNHNY and CDR2 SVGAGI (reference sequence). CDR3 nucleotide sequence: TGTGCCAGCAGTTACGACAGGGGCGGTGGAGAGACCCAGTACTTC. Residues: CASSYDRGGGETQYF.